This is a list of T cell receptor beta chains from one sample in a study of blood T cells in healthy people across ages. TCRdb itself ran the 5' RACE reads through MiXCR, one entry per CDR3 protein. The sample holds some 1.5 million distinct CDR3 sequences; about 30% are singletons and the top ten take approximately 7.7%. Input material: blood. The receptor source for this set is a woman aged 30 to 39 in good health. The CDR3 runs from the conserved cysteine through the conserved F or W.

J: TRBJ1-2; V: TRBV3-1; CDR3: CASSQGALGYTF
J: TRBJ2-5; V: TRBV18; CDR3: CASRRTSNMETQYF
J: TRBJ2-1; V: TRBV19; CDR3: CASSIMQGSEQFF
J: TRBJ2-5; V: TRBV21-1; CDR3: CASSKLAGGETQYF
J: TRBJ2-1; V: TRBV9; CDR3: CASSVRAGRYNEQFF
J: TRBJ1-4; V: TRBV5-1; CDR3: CASSLQGAIREKLFF
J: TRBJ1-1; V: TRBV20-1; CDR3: CSARSRGDGAFF
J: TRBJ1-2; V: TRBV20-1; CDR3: CSASRSGATGGYTF
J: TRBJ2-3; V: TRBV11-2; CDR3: CASSHDSDTQYF
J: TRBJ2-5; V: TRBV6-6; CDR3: CATFSANEQYF
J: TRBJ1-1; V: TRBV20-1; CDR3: CSARQTGVGTEAFF
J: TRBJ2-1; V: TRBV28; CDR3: CASSPAGLQSSYNEQFF
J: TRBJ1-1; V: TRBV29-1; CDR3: CSVEVTGRTEAFF
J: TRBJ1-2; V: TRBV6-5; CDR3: CASSYLGGSLGYGYTF
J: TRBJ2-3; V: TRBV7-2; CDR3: CASSLIGMGGTDTQYF
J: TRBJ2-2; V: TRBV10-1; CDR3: CASSEGPNTGELFF
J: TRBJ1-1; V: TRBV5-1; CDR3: CASSLDNRGWTEAFF
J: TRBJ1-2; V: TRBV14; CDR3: CASSQTASYGYTF
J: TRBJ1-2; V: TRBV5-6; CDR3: CASSLAGAGGAGYTF
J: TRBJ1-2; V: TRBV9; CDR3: CASSFTDRALGYGYTF
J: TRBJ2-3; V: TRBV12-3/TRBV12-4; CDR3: CASSLARTDAEYF
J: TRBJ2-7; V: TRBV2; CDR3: CASRFAANYEQYF
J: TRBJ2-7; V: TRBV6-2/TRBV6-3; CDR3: CASSYSRTVGTYEQYF
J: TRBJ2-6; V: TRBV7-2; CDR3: CASSLDRGNVLTF